These 24 T cell receptor beta chains originate from one sample sequenced in a study of long-term antiretroviral therapy in people with HIV. Sequencing relied on immunoSEQ assay v3.0, run at survey level. The repertoire was sequenced with immunoSEQ multiplex PCR; TCRdb's copy has only in-frame clones and lacks some. The sample consists of 25,000 to 35,000 clones, over 75% of them appearing once. Material: unsorted PBMCs, obtained 2 years after starting antiretroviral therapy. These receptors were collected from a man aged 45-65 years with HIV.

The chain carries TRBV9 and TRBJ1-3; D uncertain. Germline CDR1 is SGDLS and CDR2 is YYNGEE. V was pared by 3 bases and J by 0 bases, with 10 bases between. The CDR3 extends over 15 amino acids. The CDR3, as DNA: TGTGCCAGCAGCGGGGGAGGAGGCTCTGGAAACACCATATATTTT. Translation: CASSGGGGSGNTIYF.

This clone was seen once. The V gene is TRBV6-4, the J gene TRBJ1-5; perhaps TRBD1 as D (5 bases). V was shortened by 5 bases and J by 1 base, with 6 bases between the two germline ends. Germline V gene sequence: CDR1 MRHNA, CDR2 SNTAGT. This CDR3 is built from 13 residues. The DNA for the CDR3 is TGTGCCAGCAGTAGGGACAGCAATCAGCCCCAGCATTTT. Its translation is CASSRDSNQPQHF.

The chain combines TRBV19 with TRBJ2-7; D may be TRBD1 (6 bases). Germline V gene lookup returns CDR1 LNHDA and CDR2 SQIVND (reference sequence). The length of the CDR3 is 12 residues. Trimming stripped 4 bases from V and 3 bases from J, with 7 bases between. CDR3 sequence: CASSKGGYEQYF. The CDR3 DNA sequence: TGTGCCAGTAGTAAAGGGGGCTACGAGCAGTACTTC.

The gene calls are TRBV29-1 and TRBJ2-3, with D tentatively TRBD2 (6 bases). Germline V gene lookup returns CDR1 SQVTM and CDR2 ANQGSEA. Between the trimmed V and J ends, which lost 3 bases and 7 bases, there was a span of 26 bases. The CDR3 runs 17 residues. CDR3: CSVEVRLDWRSRNTQYF. As DNA, the CDR3 is TGCAGCGTTGAGGTTCGACTAGACTGGCGAAGCAGGAATACGCAGTATTTT.

This clone was counted a single time. The gene calls are TRBV7-9 and TRBJ2-2; D is possibly TRBD1 or TRBD2 (6 bases each). V lost 5 bases, J lost 3 bases, and 13 bases lay in between. This CDR3 comprises 15 residues. Germline CDR1 reads SEHNR; CDR2 reads FQNEAQ (reference sequence). The CDR3 is CASSPGDTYTGELFF. The CDR3 DNA follows: TGTGCCAGCAGCCCGGGGGACACTTACACCGGGGAGCTGTTTTTT.

V and J are TRBV11-3 and TRBJ2-1; D unresolved. Trimming removed 0 bases from V and 5 bases from J, with 11 bases in between. The germline V gene encodes CDR1 SGHNT and CDR2 YENEEA. The CDR3 contains 15 residues. The CDR3 here is CASSLDGEVNNEQFF. The CDR3, as DNA: TGTGCCAGCAGCTTAGACGGAGAGGTTAACAATGAGCAGTTCTTC. The full variable domain, in which reference TRBV11-3 and TRBJ2-1 provide the parts outside the CDR3, is EAGVVQSPRYKIIEKKQPVAFWCNPISGHNTLYWYLQNLGQGPELLIRYENEEAVDDSQLPKDRFSAERLKGVDSTLKIQPAELGDSAVYLCASSLDGEVNNEQFFGPGTRLTVL.

This chain connects TRBV6-1 to TRBJ1-5; 7 positions agree with TRBD1. The CDR3 consists of 15 residues. V was clipped by 4 bases and J by 3 bases; unmatched bases: 6. The V gene's germline CDR1 is MNHNS and CDR2 SASEGT. CDR3: CASSGQGLSNQPQHF. In DNA form, the CDR3 reads TGTGCCAGCAGTGGACAGGGTTTATCCAATCAGCCCCAGCATTTT.

The rearrangement links TRBV5-1 to TRBJ1-1; possible D gene TRBD1, 5 bases. Germline V gives CDR1 SGHRS, CDR2 YFSETQ. The ends were cut back, 3 bases at V and 8 bases at J, with 11 bases in the middle. The CDR3 has 12 residues. The chain's CDR3 is CASSWQGSEAFF. In nucleotides, the CDR3 is TGCGCCAGCAGCTGGCAGGGTTCGGAAGCTTTCTTT.

The genes are TRBV10-2 and TRBJ1-1; D remains ambiguous. V lost 4 bases and J lost 10, with 16 bases in between. The germline CDR1 and CDR2 sequences are WSHSY and SAAADI. The CDR3 totals 13 residues. The chain's CDR3 is CASSGRIQGRAFF. The CDR3 DNA follows: TGCGCCAGCAGTGGGAGGATTCAAGGTCGAGCTTTCTTT.

The V call is TRBV2, the J call TRBJ1-3; 8 bases fit TRBD1. After removal of 6 bases from V and 4 bases from J, the junction contained 5 bases not matched to a gene. This CDR3 comprises 14 residues. Germline CDR1 and CDR2: SNHLY and FYNNEI. CDR3 sequence (DNA): TGTGCCAGCAGAGCCGGGACAGGAGGAAACACCATATATTTT. Protein sequence: CASRAGTGGNTIYF.

There are a few counts of this clone. One end of the junction does not line up with germline, which may come from a read error. The rearrangement links TRBV7-2 to TRBJ1-2, with TRBD1 matching over 7 bases. This CDR3 contains 14 residues. Germline V gene lookup returns CDR1 SGHTA and CDR2 FQGNSA. This chain's CDR3 is CASSLAGQRYGYTF. CDR3 coding DNA: TGTGCCAGCAGCCTAGCGGGACAGCGCTATGGCTACACCTTC.

This clone was recorded once. The chain recombines TRBV12-1 with TRBJ2-3; the D segment call TRBD2 is taken from the table without a DNA check. TRBV12-1 is a pseudogene. The CDR3 totals 17 residues. The CDR3 sequence: CASSLRGARTFTDTQYF. For the CDR3, the DNA is TGTGCCAGCAGCTTGCGGGGGGCCAGGACATTCACAGATACGCAGTATTTT.

This sequence joins TRBV9 and TRBJ2-3; TRBD2 matches at 10 bases. CDR1 SGDLS and CDR2 YYNGEE come from the germline V gene. The CDR3 is 15 residues long. After removal of 3 bases from V and 0 bases from J, the junction contained 1 base not matched to a gene. CDR3 DNA: TGTGCCAGCAGCGCTAGCGGGGGTAGCACAGATACGCAGTATTTT. Its translation: CASSASGGSTDTQYF.

V is TRBV25-1 and J is TRBJ2-1; 7 bases fit TRBD1. The V segment lost 4 bases and the J segment 9 bases; nucleotides outside the gene matches: 9. Germline CDR1 and CDR2: MGHDK and SYGVNS. The CDR3 has 14 residues. The DNA of the CDR3 is TGTGCCAGCAGTGGGGGACAGTGGAGTGGTGAGCAGTTCTTC. It codes for CASSGGQWSGEQFF.

V usage is TRBV29-1 and J usage is TRBJ2-7, with unresolved D. Germline assignment: CDR1 SQVTM and CDR2 ANQGSEA. The germline V and J ends were trimmed by 2 bases and 1 base, with 9 bases remaining between them. The CDR3 consists of 13 residues. The CDR3 region has the DNA TGCAGCGTTGAAAAGGACGTTTCCTACGAGCAGTACTTC. It encodes CSVEKDVSYEQYF.

CDR3 residues: CASSLFVGTNYGYTF. CDR3 bases: TGTGCCAGCAGCTTATTTGTCGGCACTAACTATGGCTACACCTTC. The chain employs TRBV11-2 and TRBJ1-2; D unclear. CDR3 length: 15 amino acids. Per the germline V gene, CDR1 is SGHAT and CDR2 is FQNNGV. V was trimmed by 2 bases and J by 0 bases, leaving 10 bases between them.

The chain employs TRBV18 and TRBJ2-5; tentatively, D is TRBD2 (6 bases). The CDR3 extends over 16 amino acids. CDR1 KGHSH and CDR2 LQKENI come from the germline V gene. V was cut by 4 bases and J by 1 base, with 16 bases left in between. CDR3 region: CASSLLLAESQETQYF. The CDR3 coding sequence is TGTGCCAGCTCACTCCTATTAGCGGAGAGCCAAGAGACCCAGTACTTC.

This sequence joins TRBV29-1 and TRBJ2-7; D is perhaps TRBD1 (6 bases). Germline CDR1 reads SQVTM; CDR2 reads ANQGSEA. This CDR3 comprises 13 residues. Trimming shortened V by 4 bases and J by 4 bases, and 14 bases separated the two germline ends. The CDR3, as DNA: TGCAGCGTTGTAACCAGGGGAGATTACGAGCAGTACTTC. Its translation: CSVVTRGDYEQYF.

The rearrangement uses TRBV2 and TRBJ2-3, with D maybe TRBD2 (5 bases). Germline V gives CDR1 SNHLY, CDR2 FYNNEI. This CDR3 comprises 14 residues. Trimming removed 6 bases from V and 2 bases from J, with 12 bases in between. The chain's CDR3 is CASRPGGYTDTQYF. The CDR3 DNA is TGTGCCAGCAGGCCGGGCGGGTACACAGATACGCAGTATTTT.

The chain couples TRBV6-5 to TRBJ1-1; D is unclear. Germline CDR1 and CDR2: MNHEY and SVGAGI. Trimming stripped 6 bases from V and 1 base from J, with 6 bases between. CDR3 length: 12 residues. For the CDR3, the DNA is TGTGCCAGCAGGGCCCAGAACACTGAAGCTTTCTTT. Encoded protein: CASRAQNTEAFF.

This rearrangement joins TRBV2 to TRBJ2-5; 9 bases fit TRBD1. Germline CDR1 is SNHLY and CDR2 is FYNNEI. The CDR3 covers 13 residues. After removal of 7 bases from V and 3 bases from J, the junction contained 3 bases not matched to a gene. The CDR3 loop is CASTGQGKETQYF. The DNA for the CDR3 is TGTGCCAGCACGGGACAGGGAAAAGAGACCCAGTACTTC.

This chain joins TRBV19 and TRBJ1-5; D gene unclear. Per germline, CDR1 LNHDA and CDR2 SQIVND (reference sequence). The CDR3 consists of 16 residues. V was cut by 5 bases and J by 1 base, with 15 bases left in between. The CDR3 nucleotides are TGTGCCAGTAGTTCCTTGAGGCAGACAAGCAATCAGCCCCAGCATTTT. This sequence encodes CASSSLRQTSNQPQHF.

Here the CDR3 reads CASSFGGSGNTIYF. The CDR3 bases are TGTGCCAGCAGTTTTGGTGGCTCTGGAAACACCATATATTTT. The chain carries TRBV7-9 and TRBJ1-3; unclear D gene. CDR1 SEHNR and CDR2 FQNEAQ come from the germline V gene (reference sequence). The CDR3 covers 14 residues. Deletions cut 6 bases from V and 0 bases from J, with 9 bases between.

This chain links TRBV7-8 with TRBJ1-2; 7 nucleotides match TRBD1. The germline V gene encodes CDR1 SGHVS and CDR2 FQNEAQ. Trimming removed 5 bases from V and 4 bases from J; junction bases left unmatched: 4. The CDR3 is made up of 13 amino acids. DNA of the CDR3: TGTGCCAGCAGCCGTGGACAGGCCTATGGCTACACCTTC. Translated, it gives CASSRGQAYGYTF.